These 22 T cell receptor beta chains were all obtained from the same sample, sequenced in a study of blood T cells in healthy people across ages. Next came a second PCR, run for about 7 to 12 cycles, which used a sample-barcoded 5' primer along with a J-beta primer mix. TCRdb re-called the 5' RACE reads through MiXCR, storing one row per CDR3 protein. The sample includes some 1.4 million distinct CDR3 sequences, approximately 40% seen only once; the top ten take roughly 7.9%. Sequencing was carried out using blood. All receptors derive from a woman aged 18-29 years in good health.

The chain joins TRBV7-2 to TRBJ2-7, with D possibly being TRBD1 (5 bases). Germline CDR1 SGHTA, CDR2 FQGNSA. The CDR3 is 15 residues long. The V end was cut by 1 base, the J end by 4 bases, with 14 bases between. CDR3 in amino acids: CASSLDPGMTYEQYF. The CDR3 DNA reads as TGTGCCAGCAGCTTAGATCCAGGGATGACGTACGAGCAGTACTTC.

This clonotype was picked up a small number of times. V usage is TRBV4-1 and J usage is TRBJ1-1, with no clear D. The CDR3 covers 16 residues. Germline V gives CDR1 MGHRA, CDR2 YSYEKL. V dropped 4 bases and J dropped 4 bases, with 19 bases sitting between them. CDR3 in DNA: TGCGCCAGCAGCCCCCCGGATCTCGGGCCTTTCACTGAAGCTTTCTTT. It is translated as CASSPPDLGPFTEAFF.

This chain uses TRBV5-1 with TRBJ2-4, with a weak D call TRBD2 (5 bases). This CDR3 has 15 residues. Germline V lookup: CDR1 SGHRS, CDR2 YFSETQ. V was cut by 4 bases and J by 15 bases, with 26 bases left in between. Here the CDR3 reads CASSLTAGFVSDRYF. CDR3 sequence (DNA): TGCGCCAGCAGCCTGACCGCTGGGTTTGTTAGCGATAGGTACTTC. Full variable domain (remainder filled in from reference TRBV5-1 and TRBJ2-4): KAGVTQTPRYLIKTRGQQVTLSCSPISGHRSVSWYQQTPGQGLQFLFEYFSETQRNKGNFPGRFSGRQFSNSRSEMNVSTLELGDSALYLCASSLTAGFVSDRYFGAGTRLSVL.

This clonotype was recorded a few times. This chain uses TRBV10-2 with TRBJ1-2, with D possibly being TRBD1 (5 bases). V gave up 7 bases and J gave up 4 bases, with 13 bases separating them. Germline lookup yields CDR1 WSHSY and CDR2 SAAADI. The CDR3 is made up of 13 amino acids. This CDR3 is CASNIGQGYGYTF. CDR3 bases: TGCGCCAGCAATATAGGACAAGGCTATGGCTACACCTTC.

In DNA form, the CDR3 reads TGCAGTGCTATGGTGGGGACTAGCGGGATATCCTACAATGAGCAGTTCTTC. The encoded protein is CSAMVGTSGISYNEQFF. V usage is TRBV20-1 and J usage is TRBJ2-1; 13 nucleotides match TRBD2. Losses at the gene ends were 4 bases for V and 1 base for J; bases not matched to a gene: 7. This CDR3 is 17 amino acids long. CDR1 DFQATT and CDR2 SNEGSKA come from the germline V gene (reference sequence).

The rearrangement uses TRBV6-5 and TRBJ2-3, with TRBD2 matching 8 bases. Germline V lookup: CDR1 MNHEY, CDR2 SVGAGI. This CDR3 is built from 16 residues. With 0 bases clipped from V and 2 bases from J, the junction kept 4 bases outside the gene matches. The CDR3 nucleotides are TGTGCCAGCAGTTACTCATCTAGCGGGTTCACAGATACGCAGTATTTT. Translated, it gives CASSYSSSGFTDTQYF.

This clonotype has only a few counts. V is TRBV11-2 and J is TRBJ2-5; 11 nucleotides agree with TRBD2. Germline CDR1 is SGHAT and CDR2 is FQNNGV. This CDR3 comprises 16 residues. V was clipped by 5 bases and J by 0 bases; unmatched bases: 5. The CDR3 here is CASSPSLAGDQETQYF. The CDR3 DNA follows: TGTGCCAGCAGCCCCTCACTAGCGGGGGACCAAGAGACCCAGTACTTC.

This clonotype was counted between two and nine times. The V gene is TRBV4-1, the J gene TRBJ1-5, with D possibly matching TRBD1 (6 bases). This CDR3 has 16 residues. V dropped 2 bases and J dropped 5 bases, with 16 bases sitting between them. The V gene's germline CDR1 is MGHRA and CDR2 YSYEKL. The CDR3 here is CASSQLGKGGDQPQHF. The CDR3 DNA reads TGCGCCAGCAGCCAATTGGGGAAGGGGGGTGATCAGCCCCAGCATTTT.

The rearrangement links TRBV12-3 or TRBV12-4 to TRBJ2-7, with 7 positions matching TRBD1. The CDR3 has 14 amino acids. The V segment lost 3 bases and the J segment 5 bases; nucleotides outside the gene matches: 7. The CDR3, as DNA: TGTGCCAGCAGTTTCGCCGGGACAGTTGACGAGCAGTACTTC. The encoded protein is CASSFAGTVDEQYF.

The chain has TRBV6-5 and TRBJ1-1, with D perhaps TRBD1 (5 bases). The CDR3 has 14 amino acids. The germline CDR1 and CDR2 sequences are MNHEY and SVGAGI. V was cut by 2 bases and J by 3 bases, with 10 bases left in between. The CDR3 loop reads CASSYGRGDTEAFF. In nucleotides, the CDR3 is TGTGCCAGCAGTTACGGACGAGGGGACACTGAAGCTTTCTTT.

Only a few counts were recorded for this clonotype. This rearrangement joins TRBV3-1 to TRBJ2-3; D may be TRBD1 (6 bases). Trimming cost V 3 bases and J 2 bases, with 15 bases left between them. From germline, CDR1 is LGHDT and CDR2 YNNKEL (reference sequence). The CDR3 length is 16 residues. The CDR3, as DNA: TGTGCCAGCAGCCATCGAACGACAGGTAACACAGATACGCAGTATTTT. Residues: CASSHRTTGNTDTQYF.

The chain joins TRBV20-1 to TRBJ2-5, with D unclear. With 2 bases removed from V and 4 bases from J, the gap between germline ends came to 14 bases. There are 14 residues in the CDR3. The germline CDR1 and CDR2 sequences are DFQATT and SNEGSKA (reference sequence). CDR3 amino acids: CSARLGHPGETQYF. In DNA, the CDR3 is TGCAGTGCTAGATTAGGGCACCCAGGAGAGACCCAGTACTTC.

The J gene is TRBJ2-1, the V gene TRBV30, with D unclear. The end of the DNA is better explained by TRBJ2-7, so the J call may be wrong. Germline loops: CDR1 GTSNPN, CDR2 SVGIG (reference sequence). This CDR3 is 13 amino acids long. The CDR3 reads CAWMGSSHNEQYF. The CDR3 nucleotides read TGTGCCTGGATGGGTTCTTCCCACAATGAGCAGTACTTC.

This clonotype turned up a few times. The V call is TRBV12-3 or TRBV12-4, the J call TRBJ1-6, with a possible D match to TRBD1 (6 bases). The ends were cut back, 6 bases at V and 7 bases at J, with 10 bases in the middle. The CDR3 consists of 13 residues. Written as DNA, the CDR3 is TGTGCCAGCAGAGGGACACCCAATTCACCCCTCCACTTT. Protein sequence: CASRGTPNSPLHF.

This clonotype was seen only a few times. This chain links TRBV7-9 with TRBJ1-1; D gene ambiguous. Trimming cost V 3 bases and J 1 base, with 9 bases left between them. Germline CDR1 SEHNR, CDR2 FQNEAQ (reference sequence). The CDR3 runs to 14 residues. The DNA of the CDR3 is TGTGCCAGCAGCTTGGGCAGCTGGAACACTGAAGCTTTCTTT. This translates into CASSLGSWNTEAFF. Based on the CDR3 plus reference TRBV7-9 and TRBJ1-1, the full variable domain is DTGVSQNPRHKITKRGQNVTFRCDPISEHNRLYWYRQTLGQGPEFLTYFQNEAQLEKSRLLSDRFSAERPKGSFSTLEIQRTEQGDSAMYLCASSLGSWNTEAFFGQGTRLTVV.

This chain connects TRBV6-2 or TRBV6-3 to TRBJ2-7; a possible D gene is TRBD1 (5 bases). This CDR3 spans 15 amino acids. V dropped 7 bases and J dropped 0 bases, with 16 bases sitting between them. CDR1 MNHEY and CDR2 SVGEGT come from the germline V gene. For the CDR3, the DNA is TGTGCCAGCATGGCGCAATACAGGTACTCCTACGAGCAGTACTTC. It is translated as CASMAQYRYSYEQYF.

V and J are TRBV21-1 and TRBJ2-3. TRBV21-1 counts as a pseudogene. This CDR3 spans 15 amino acids. CDR3 bases: TGTGCCAGCAGCAAAGCGCGGCGGAACACAGATACGCAGTATTTT. Protein sequence: CASSKARRNTDTQYF.

This clonotype appeared a few times. The chain carries TRBV20-1 and TRBJ2-1; D is perhaps TRBD2 (6 bases). The CDR3 is 15 amino acids. V shed 0 bases and J shed 6 bases, with 15 bases lying between them. The V gene's germline CDR1 is DFQATT and CDR2 SNEGSKA (reference sequence). CDR3 sequence (DNA): TGCAGTGCTAGAGACCCCCGACTAGACGGCAATGAGCAGTTCTTC. This gives the protein CSARDPRLDGNEQFF.

Comment on this clonotype: The junction does not match germline at one end; this may be a read error. The chain links TRBV20-1 to TRBJ2-1; a weak D match, TRBD2 (6 bases). Germline CDR1 is DFQATT and CDR2 is SNEGSKA (reference sequence). The CDR3 loop spans 16 amino acids. CDR3 in DNA: TGCAGCGCTAGAGGGTTTAGGGGACTCTCCTACAATGAGCAGTTCTTC. It yields the protein CSARGFRGLSYNEQFF.

The gene calls are TRBV7-8 and TRBJ2-1, with TRBD2 identical over 9 bases. Germline V gene lookup returns CDR1 SGHVS and CDR2 FQNEAQ. V lost 4 bases and J lost 4; bases outside the gene matches: 5. There are 15 residues in the CDR3. CDR3 loop: CASSSWTSDYNEQFF. The CDR3 nucleotides read TGTGCCAGCAGCTCTTGGACTAGCGATTACAATGAGCAGTTCTTC.

The rearrangement joins TRBV11-2 to TRBJ2-7, with 11 bases fitting TRBD2. V shed 5 bases, J shed 2 bases, and the junction held 8 bases outside the gene matches. Germline CDR1 SGHAT, CDR2 FQNNGV. This CDR3 is built from 16 residues. CDR3 region: CASSLGTSGPTYEQYF. CDR3 bases: TGTGCCAGCAGCCTCGGGACTAGCGGTCCTACCTACGAGCAGTACTTC.

This chain uses TRBV6-1 with TRBJ1-4; TRBD1 is a possible D gene (5 bases). Trimming took off 4 bases at V and 7 bases at J, with 13 bases between the two ends. CDR3 length equals 14 residues. Germline loops: CDR1 MNHNS, CDR2 SASEGT. CDR3 amino acids: CASSARGSAEKLFF. The CDR3 DNA sequence: TGTGCCAGCAGTGCACGGGGGAGCGCTGAAAAACTGTTTTTT.